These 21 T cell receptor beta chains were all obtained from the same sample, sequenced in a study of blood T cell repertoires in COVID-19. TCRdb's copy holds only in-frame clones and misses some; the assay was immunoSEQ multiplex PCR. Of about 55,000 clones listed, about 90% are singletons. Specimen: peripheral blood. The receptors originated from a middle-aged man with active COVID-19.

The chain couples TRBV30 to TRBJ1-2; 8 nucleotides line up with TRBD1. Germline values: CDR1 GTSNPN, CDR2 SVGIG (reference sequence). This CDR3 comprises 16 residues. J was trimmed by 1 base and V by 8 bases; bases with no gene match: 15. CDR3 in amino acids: CARNSTWTGCNYGYTF. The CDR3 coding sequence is TGTGCCCGAAACTCGACATGGACAGGGTGTAACTATGGCTACACCTTC.

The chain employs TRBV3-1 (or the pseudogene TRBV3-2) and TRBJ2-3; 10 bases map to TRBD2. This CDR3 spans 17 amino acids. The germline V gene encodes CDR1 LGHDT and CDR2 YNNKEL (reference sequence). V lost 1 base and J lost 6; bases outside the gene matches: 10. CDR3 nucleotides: TGTGCCAGCAGCCAAGGGGTTGGGACTAGCGTTCCGGATACGCAGTATTTT. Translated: CASSQGVGTSVPDTQYF.

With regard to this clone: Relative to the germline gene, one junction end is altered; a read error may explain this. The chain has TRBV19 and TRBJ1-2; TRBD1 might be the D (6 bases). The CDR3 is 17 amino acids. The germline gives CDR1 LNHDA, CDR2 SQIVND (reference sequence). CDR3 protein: CASSTRPTGRGAYGYIF. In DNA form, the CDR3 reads TGTGCCAGTAGTACCCGCCCCACAGGGAGAGGGGCCTATGGCTACATCTTC.

For the CDR3, the DNA is TGCGCCAGCAGCTGGACGGGGGGAACTAATGAAAAACTGTTTTTT. Translating it yields CASSWTGGTNEKLFF. The chain uses TRBV5-1 and TRBJ1-4; D may be TRBD1 (5 bases). The CDR3 has 15 residues. V gave up 3 bases and J gave up 1 base, with 10 bases separating them. Germline V lookup: CDR1 SGHRS, CDR2 YFSETQ.

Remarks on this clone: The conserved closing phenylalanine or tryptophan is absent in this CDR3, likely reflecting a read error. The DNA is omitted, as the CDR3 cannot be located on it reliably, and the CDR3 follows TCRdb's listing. The CDR3 is CASSFTGTPALV. The rearrangement uses TRBV6-5 and TRBJ1-2; TRBD1, the table's D call, was not compared with the DNA. Germline V gene lookup returns CDR1 MNHEY and CDR2 SVGAGI. The CDR3 region is 12 residues in length, termini included.

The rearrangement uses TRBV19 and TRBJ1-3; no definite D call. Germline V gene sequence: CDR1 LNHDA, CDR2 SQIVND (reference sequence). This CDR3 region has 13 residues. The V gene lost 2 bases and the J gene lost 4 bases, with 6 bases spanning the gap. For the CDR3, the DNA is TGTGCCAGTAGTATAAACGGGGGAAACACCATATATTTT. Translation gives CASSINGGNTIYF.

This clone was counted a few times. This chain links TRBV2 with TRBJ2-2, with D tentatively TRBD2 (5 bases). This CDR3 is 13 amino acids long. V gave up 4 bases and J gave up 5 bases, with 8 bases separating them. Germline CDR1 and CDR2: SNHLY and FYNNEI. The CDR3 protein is CASSAEGTGELFF. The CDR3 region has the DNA TGTGCCAGCAGTGCCGAGGGTACCGGGGAGCTGTTTTTT.

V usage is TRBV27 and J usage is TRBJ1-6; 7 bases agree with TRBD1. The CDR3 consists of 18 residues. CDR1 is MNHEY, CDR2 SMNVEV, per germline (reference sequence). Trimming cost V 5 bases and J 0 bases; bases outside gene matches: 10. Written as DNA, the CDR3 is TGTGCCAGCAGTACACCGACAGGGAAGGGCTCCTATAATTCACCCCTCCACTTT. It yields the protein CASSTPTGKGSYNSPLHF.

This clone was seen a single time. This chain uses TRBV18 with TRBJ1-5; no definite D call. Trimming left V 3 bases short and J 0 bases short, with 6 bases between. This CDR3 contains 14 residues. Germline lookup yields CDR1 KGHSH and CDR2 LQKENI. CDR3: CASSPPGSNQPQHF. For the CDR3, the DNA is TGTGCCAGCTCACCCCCCGGTAGCAATCAGCCCCAGCATTTT.

CDR3 bases: TGTGCCAGTAGTGGACTCGGACTAGCGGAAGAGACCCAGTACTTC. Amino acid sequence: CASSGLGLAEETQYF. The chain links TRBV19 to TRBJ2-5; 10 nucleotides line up with TRBD2. CDR1 and CDR2 from the germline V gene are LNHDA and SQIVND (reference sequence). The CDR3 is made up of 15 amino acids. V shed 5 bases and J 3 bases; nucleotides not matched to a gene: 6.

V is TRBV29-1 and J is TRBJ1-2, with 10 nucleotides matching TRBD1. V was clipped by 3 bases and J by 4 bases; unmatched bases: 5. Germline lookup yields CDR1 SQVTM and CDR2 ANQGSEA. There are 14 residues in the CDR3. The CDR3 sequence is CSVDGTGDTYGYTF. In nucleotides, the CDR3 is TGCAGCGTTGATGGGACAGGGGATACCTATGGCTACACCTTC.

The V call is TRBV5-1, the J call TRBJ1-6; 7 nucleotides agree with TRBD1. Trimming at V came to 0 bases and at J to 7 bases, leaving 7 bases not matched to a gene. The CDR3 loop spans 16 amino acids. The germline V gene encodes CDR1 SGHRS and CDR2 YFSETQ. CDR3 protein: CASSLARRGRNSPLHF. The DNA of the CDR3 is TGCGCCAGCAGCTTGGCCCGGAGGGGGCGGAATTCACCCCTCCACTTT.

DNA for the CDR3: TGTGCCAGCAGCAACACAGGCTCTGGGGCCAACGTCCTGACTTTC. It yields the protein CASSNTGSGANVLTF. The rearrangement uses TRBV3-1 (or the pseudogene TRBV3-2) and TRBJ2-6, with D possibly TRBD1 on 5 matching bases. The V and J ends lost 5 bases and 0 bases respectively, with 8 bases between them. Germline V gene lookup returns CDR1 LGHDT and CDR2 YNNKEL (reference sequence). There are 15 residues in the CDR3.

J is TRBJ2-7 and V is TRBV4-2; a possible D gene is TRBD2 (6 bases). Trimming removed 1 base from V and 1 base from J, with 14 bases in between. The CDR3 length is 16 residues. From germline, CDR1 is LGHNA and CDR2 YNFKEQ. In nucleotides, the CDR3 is TGTGCCAGCAGCCAAGGTACTTTAGCGGAGTCCTACGAGCAGTACTTC. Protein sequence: CASSQGTLAESYEQYF.

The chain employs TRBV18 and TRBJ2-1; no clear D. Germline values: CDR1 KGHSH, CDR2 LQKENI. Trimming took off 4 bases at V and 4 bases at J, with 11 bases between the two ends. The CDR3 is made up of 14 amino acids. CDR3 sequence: CASSRLSRYNEQFF. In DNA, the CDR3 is TGTGCCAGCTCACGGCTTAGCAGATACAATGAGCAGTTCTTC.

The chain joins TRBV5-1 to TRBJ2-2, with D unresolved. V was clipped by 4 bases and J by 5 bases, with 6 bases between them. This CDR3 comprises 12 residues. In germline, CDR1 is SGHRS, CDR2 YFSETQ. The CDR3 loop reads CASSALTGELFF. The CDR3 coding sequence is TGCGCCAGCAGCGCCCTAACCGGGGAGCTGTTTTTT.

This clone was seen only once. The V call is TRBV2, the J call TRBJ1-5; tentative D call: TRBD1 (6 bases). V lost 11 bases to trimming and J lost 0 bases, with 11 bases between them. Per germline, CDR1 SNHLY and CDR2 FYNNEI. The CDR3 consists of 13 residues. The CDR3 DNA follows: TGTGCCCAGGGGCTTTATAGCAATCAGCCCCAGCATTTT. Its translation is CAQGLYSNQPQHF.

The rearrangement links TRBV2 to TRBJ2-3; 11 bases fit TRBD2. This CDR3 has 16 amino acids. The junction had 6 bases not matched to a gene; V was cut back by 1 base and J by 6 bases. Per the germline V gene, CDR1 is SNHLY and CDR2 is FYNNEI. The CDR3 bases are TGTGCCAGCAGTGAAGGGTTCCTAGCGGGAGGCGATACGCAGTATTTT. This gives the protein CASSEGFLAGGDTQYF.

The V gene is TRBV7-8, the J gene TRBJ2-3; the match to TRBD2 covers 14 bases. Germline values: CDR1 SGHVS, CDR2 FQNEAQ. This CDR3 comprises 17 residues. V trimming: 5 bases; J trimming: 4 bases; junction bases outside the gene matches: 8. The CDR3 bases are TGTGCCAGCAGCCTGACTAGCGGGGGGGCCTCAGCAGATACGCAGTATTTT. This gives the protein CASSLTSGGASADTQYF.

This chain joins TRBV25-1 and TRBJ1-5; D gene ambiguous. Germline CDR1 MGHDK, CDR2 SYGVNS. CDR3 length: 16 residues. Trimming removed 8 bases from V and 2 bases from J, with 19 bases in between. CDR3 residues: CASLKRYGRGNQPQHF. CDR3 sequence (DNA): TGTGCCAGCCTTAAAAGGTACGGCCGGGGCAATCAGCCCCAGCATTTT.

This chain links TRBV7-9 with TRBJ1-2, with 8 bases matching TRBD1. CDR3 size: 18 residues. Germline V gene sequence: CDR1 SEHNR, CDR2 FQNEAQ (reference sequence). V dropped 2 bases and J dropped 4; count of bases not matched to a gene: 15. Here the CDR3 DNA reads TGTGCCAGCAGCTTATATGGGGCAGGGGGCTCGGAAGGCTATGGCTACACCTTC. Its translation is CASSLYGAGGSEGYGYTF.